Shown below are 10 T cell receptor beta chains from a single sample sequenced in a study of T cells in Graves' hyperthyroidism and ophthalmopathy. RNA transcripts gave rise to amplified TCR beta CDR3 regions. Using the HTBI primer set, a first-round RT-PCR was run on the TCR CDR3. TCRdb independently ran MiXCR on the multiplex PCR reads; one entry per CDR3 protein. The sample yields around 530,000 distinct CDR3 sequences, 17% seen once. Input material: blood. The origin of the receptors is a woman between 18 and 30 years old with Graves' ophthalmopathy.

This clonotype was counted at least ten times. The chain combines TRBV20-1 with TRBJ1-1; D might be TRBD1 (5 bases). Trimming stripped 2 bases from V and 1 base from J, with 8 bases between. Per germline, CDR1 DFQATT and CDR2 SNEGSKA (reference sequence). The CDR3 consists of 13 residues. CDR3 coding DNA: TGCAGTGCTAGATTCAGGGCGAACACTGAAGCTTTCTTT. This codes for CSARFRANTEAFF.

This clonotype was observed a handful of times. It may be a read error: a sequence one base away is much more abundant. J is TRBJ2-5 and V is TRBV13; D remains unclear. Trimming left V 3 bases short and J 4 bases short, with 6 bases between. CDR1 PRHDT and CDR2 FYEKMQ come from the germline V gene (reference sequence). The CDR3 covers 12 residues. CDR3 nucleotide sequence: TGTGCCAGCAGCTTCATACGAGAGACCCAGTACTTC. It codes for CASSFIRETQYF.

This clonotype has only a few counts. This chain connects TRBV6-1 to TRBJ1-2; D ambiguous. The germline gives CDR1 MNHNS, CDR2 SASEGT. Trimming took 4 bases from V and 4 from J, leaving 7 bases between them. There are 12 residues in the CDR3. The DNA of the CDR3 is TGTGCCAGCAGTGGAGAACCCTATGGCTACACCTTC. This sequence encodes CASSGEPYGYTF.

This clonotype was found once. The chain links TRBV25-1 to TRBJ2-2; TRBD1 agrees at 10 bases. The ends lost 3 bases at V and 6 bases at J; junction bases unmatched: 13. Germline V gene lookup returns CDR1 MGHDK and CDR2 SYGVNS. This CDR3 is 18 amino acids long. DNA for the CDR3: TGTGCCAGCAGTGACACGACAGGGGGCGGAATTCTGTCCGGGGAGCTGTTTTTT. It yields the protein CASSDTTGGGILSGELFF. The whole variable domain, filled in from reference TRBV25-1 and TRBJ2-2, reads EADIYQTPRYLVIGTGKKITLECSQTMGHDKMYWYQQDPGMELHLIHYSYGVNSTEKGDLSSESTVSRIRTEHFPLTLESARPSHTSQYLCASSDTTGGGILSGELFFGEGSRLTVL.

J is TRBJ2-3 and V is TRBV6-1, with no clear D. Germline V gene data show CDR1 as MNHNS and CDR2 as SASEGT. The CDR3 has 15 residues. Trimming removed 5 bases from V and 1 base from J, with 13 bases in between. CDR3 nucleotides: TGTGCCAGCAGTCAGGACGGTGCAGGCACAGATACGCAGTATTTT. It translates to CASSQDGAGTDTQYF.

This clonotype was observed at least ten times. The chain has TRBV13 and TRBJ2-1, with D hard to call. Germline lookup yields CDR1 PRHDT and CDR2 FYEKMQ (reference sequence). V lost 3 bases and J lost 8, with 5 bases in between. The CDR3 totals 11 residues. The CDR3 spells CASSLTHEQFF. The CDR3 bases are TGTGCCAGCAGCTTGACACATGAGCAGTTCTTC.

This clonotype was picked up many times. This chain joins TRBV28 and TRBJ2-3, with D maybe TRBD1 (6 bases). The CDR3 spans 15 residues. V lost 5 bases to trimming and J lost 0 bases, with 12 bases between them. The germline V gene has CDR1 MDHEN and CDR2 SYDVKM. The CDR3 bases are TGTGCCAGCAGTCCAGGGGAAGGTAGCACAGATACGCAGTATTTT. It encodes CASSPGEGSTDTQYF.

This clonotype has a handful of counts. The chain employs TRBV4-1 and TRBJ2-5; no clear D gene. The V and J ends lost 1 base and 0 bases respectively, with 12 bases between them. Germline V lookup: CDR1 MGHRA, CDR2 YSYEKL. The CDR3 totals 16 residues. CDR3 sequence: CASSQGGFSYQETQYF. The CDR3 DNA reads as TGCGCCAGCAGCCAAGGGGGATTTTCGTACCAAGAGACCCAGTACTTC.

This clonotype was recorded many times. This rearrangement joins TRBV10-3 to TRBJ1-1, with 8 bases fitting TRBD1. The V gene end was trimmed by 11 bases and the J gene end by 7 bases; junction bases not matched to a gene: 12. The length of the CDR3 is 13 residues. CDR1 and CDR2 from the germline V gene are ENHRY and SYGVKD. CDR3 sequence reads: CAGADRADIEAFF. CDR3 sequence (DNA): TGTGCCGGAGCGGACAGGGCCGACATTGAAGCTTTCTTT.

This chain links TRBV6-1 with TRBJ2-5; TRBD1 matches at 7 bases. Germline V gives CDR1 MNHNS, CDR2 SASEGT. The ends lost 5 bases at V and 4 bases at J; junction bases unmatched: 7. The CDR3 spans 14 residues. The CDR3 nucleotides are TGTGCCAGCAGTCGACAGGGCCTGCGAGAGACCCAGTACTTC. Translated, it gives CASSRQGLRETQYF.